This T cell receptor beta chain was profiled in a study of OX40 agonist ivuxolimab in advanced cancers. Sequencing used immunoSEQ multiplex PCR; TCRdb keeps in-frame clones, though not all of them. The repertoire holds around 67,000 clones, about four fifths seen once, with about 1.2% in the top ten. This clone was counted a few times. Germline V gene data show CDR1 as SGHAT and CDR2 as FQNNGV. The CDR3 loop spans 14 amino acids. V shed 5 bases and J shed 5 bases, with 14 bases lying between them. The source material was CD4+ or CD8+ T cells sorted from blood, sampled in a trial of the OX40 agonist ivuxolimab. This chain links TRBV11-2 with TRBJ2-3; D may be TRBD1 or TRBD2 (6 bases each). This receptor was taken from an adult with an advanced solid tumor such as melanoma, head and neck, liver or kidney cancer. The CDR3, as DNA: TGTGCCAGCAGCGACAGGAGGAGGGGAGATACGCAGTATTTT. Protein: CASSDRRRGDTQYF.